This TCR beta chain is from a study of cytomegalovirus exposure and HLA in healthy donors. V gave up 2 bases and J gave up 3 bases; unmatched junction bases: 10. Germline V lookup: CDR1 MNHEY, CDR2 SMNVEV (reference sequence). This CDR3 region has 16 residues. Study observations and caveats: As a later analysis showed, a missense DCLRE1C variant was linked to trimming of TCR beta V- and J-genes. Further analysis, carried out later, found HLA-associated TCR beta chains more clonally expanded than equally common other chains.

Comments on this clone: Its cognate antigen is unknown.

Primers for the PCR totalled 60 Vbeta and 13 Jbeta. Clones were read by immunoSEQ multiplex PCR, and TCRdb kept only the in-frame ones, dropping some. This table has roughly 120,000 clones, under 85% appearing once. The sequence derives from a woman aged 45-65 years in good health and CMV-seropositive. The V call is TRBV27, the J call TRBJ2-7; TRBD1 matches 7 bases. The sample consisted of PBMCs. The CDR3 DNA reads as TGTGCCAGCAGTTTAGTCGGACAGGCCAAGGTCTACGAGCAGTACTTC. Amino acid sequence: CASSLVGQAKVYEQYF.